These T cell receptor beta chains were read from a single sample in a study of T cell responses to AZD1222 COVID-19 vaccine. The protocol was immunoSEQ multiplex PCR, while the TCRdb copy is restricted to in-frame clones and leaves out a portion. The sample shows more than 150,000 clones, around 94% of them seen only once. This specimen consisted of peripheral blood, obtained 28 days after the second AZD1222 dose. The receptor source for this set is an adult who received the AZD1222 COVID-19 vaccine. CDR3s include the opening cysteine and the closing phenylalanine or tryptophan. The D gene is left open where the match is weak. Rows give clone size only sometimes, using once, few, many, or a class for an expanded clone.

clone size | D gene | J gene | V gene | CDR3 DNA | CDR3 protein
once | TRBD1 | TRBJ1-1 | TRBV2 | TGTGCCAGCAGGGAGGACAGGGGAATTATCAACACTGAAGCTTTCTTT | CASREDRGIINTEAFF
- | - | TRBJ1-4 | TRBV18 | TGTGCCAGCTCACCTCCGGGGAGATCTACTAATGAAAAACTGTTTTTT | CASSPPGRSTNEKLFF
- | TRBD1 | TRBJ1-1 | TRBV5-5 | TGTGCCAGCAGCTTGGTTCCAGGGGGCGACACTGAAGCTTTCTTT | CASSLVPGGDTEAFF
- | TRBD2 | TRBJ2-7 | TRBV27 | TGTGCCAGCCAGTTGCGATGGGGACTAGGCTACGAGCAGTACTTC | CASQLRWGLGYEQYF
- | TRBD1 | TRBJ1-6 | TRBV2 | TGTGCCAGCAGTGAATTAGGTCAGGGGGCTTCACCCCTCCACTTT | CASSELGQGASPLHF
- | - | TRBJ2-2 | TRBV18 | TGTGCCAGCTCACTTTCTGGCGGGCCGGGCACCGGGGAGCTGTTTTTT | CASSLSGGPGTGELFF
- | - | TRBJ2-7 | TRBV10-1 | TGCGCCAGCAGTGTGGGGCAGACCTACGAGCAGTACTTC | CASSVGQTYEQYF
- | - | TRBJ1-5 | TRBV19 | TGTGCCAGTAGTCGACAGCGGAATAGCAATCAGCCCCAGCATTTT | CASSRQRNSNQPQHF
- | - | TRBJ2-5 | TRBV3-1/TRBV3-2 | TGTGCCAGCAGCCAAGCAAACCCCAGCCAAGAGACCCAGTACTTC | CASSQANPSQETQYF
- | - | TRBJ1-2 | TRBV29-1 | TGCAGCGTTGACGGTACAGGCCCATATGGCTACACCTTC | CSVDGTGPYGYTF
- | - | TRBJ2-3 | TRBV15 | TGTGCCACCAGCAGAGATCTGGGAGTTAATGCGCAGTATTTT | CATSRDLGVNAQYF
- | TRBD1 | TRBJ1-6 | TRBV10-3 | TGTGCCATCAGTGATGGGACAGGGGGCAATACTAATTCACCCCTCCACTTT | CAISDGTGGNTNSPLHF